These 14 T cell receptor beta chains were all obtained from the same sample, sequenced in a study of OX40 agonist ivuxolimab in advanced cancers. The repertoire was sequenced with immunoSEQ multiplex PCR; TCRdb's copy has only in-frame clones and lacks some. The table has 55,000 to 80,000 clones, 70% to 90% seen once. Sequencing was performed on CD4+ or CD8+ T cells sorted from blood, taken in a trial of the OX40 agonist ivuxolimab. The receptors were gathered from an adult with an advanced solid tumor such as melanoma, head and neck, liver or kidney cancer.

The genes are TRBV7-2 and TRBJ2-5; no clear D. CDR3 length equals 13 residues. With 1 base removed from V and 5 bases from J, the gap between germline ends came to 8 bases. Germline V CDR1 and CDR2: SGHTA, FQGNSA. The CDR3 protein is CASSLVGRETQYF. CDR3 bases: TGTGCCAGCAGCTTAGTGGGAAGGGAGACCCAGTACTTC.

The V and J genes are TRBV30 and TRBJ2-7, with 9 nucleotides matching TRBD1. The CDR3 loop spans 14 amino acids. Germline CDR1 GTSNPN, CDR2 SVGIG (reference sequence). The CDR3 spells CASDGHGTGYEQYF. In nucleotides, the CDR3 is TGTGCTTCGGACGGGCATGGGACAGGGTACGAGCAGTACTTC.

The chain recombines TRBV7-2 with TRBJ1-5, with 7 positions matching TRBD1. CDR3 length equals 14 residues. V lost 2 bases to trimming and J lost 6 bases; unmatched junction nucleotides: 4. Germline lookup yields CDR1 SGHTA and CDR2 FQGNSA. DNA of the CDR3: TGTGCCAGCAGCTTAAAAGGGGGCGGTCAGCCCCAGCATTTT. This gives the protein CASSLKGGGQPQHF.

This chain links TRBV7-9 with TRBJ1-3; D gene ambiguous. Trimming removed 6 bases at V and 3 bases at J, with 6 bases between. Germline values: CDR1 SEHNR, CDR2 FQNEAQ (reference sequence). The CDR3 runs to 12 residues. In DNA, the CDR3 is TGTGCCAGCAGTCGGGGTGGAAACACCATATATTTT. Its protein is CASSRGGNTIYF.

The chain combines TRBV7-8 with TRBJ2-7; 8 nucleotides agree with TRBD1. This CDR3 region has 16 residues. V shed 1 base and J 0 bases; nucleotides not matched to a gene: 5. CDR1 SGHVS and CDR2 FQNEAQ come from the germline V gene. The CDR3 protein is CASSLGSGTGSYEQYF. CDR3 sequence (DNA): TGTGCCAGCAGCTTAGGATCCGGGACAGGCTCCTACGAGCAGTACTTC.

The sample holds one count of this clone. CDR3 residues: CSVGQSNYGYTF. As DNA, the CDR3 is TGCAGCGTGGGACAGAGCAACTATGGCTACACCTTC. The chain joins TRBV29-1 to TRBJ1-2; 7 nucleotides align to TRBD1. The CDR3 length is 12 residues. From germline, CDR1 is SQVTM and CDR2 ANQGSEA. Unmatched junction bases numbered 3, after V lost 6 bases and J lost 2 bases.

The chain couples TRBV18 to TRBJ2-1; TRBD2 aligns across 9 bases. The CDR3 is 20 amino acids. V was pared by 1 base and J by 0 bases, with 13 bases of the junction left unmatched. Germline assignment: CDR1 KGHSH and CDR2 LQKENI. CDR3 loop: CASSPRRGPSGANSYNEQFF. The CDR3 coding sequence is TGTGCCAGCTCACCACGCCGAGGTCCTAGCGGGGCCAACTCCTACAATGAGCAGTTCTTC.

CDR3 DNA sequence: TGTGCCAGCAGCAGCGCCCGAGCGGGGATCCGGAATTCTTCACCCCTCCACTTT. It specifies CASSSARAGIRNSSPLHF. The rearrangement links TRBV5-6 to TRBJ1-6; D ambiguous. CDR1 is SGHDT, CDR2 YYEEEE, per germline. With 4 bases removed from V and 9 bases from J, the gap between germline ends came to 26 bases. The CDR3 contains 18 residues.

The V and J genes are TRBV28 and TRBJ1-2; 7 bases line up with TRBD1. Germline-derived CDR1 and CDR2 are MDHEN and SYDVKM. This CDR3 spans 14 amino acids. V gave up 5 bases and J gave up 8 bases; unmatched junction bases: 11. The CDR3 region has the DNA TGTGCCAGCAGTCTCAAGACAGGGACGGGGGGCTACACCTTC. It translates to CASSLKTGTGGYTF.

V usage is TRBV10-3 and J usage is TRBJ1-1, with a tentative D call TRBD1 (5 bases). V lost 4 bases and J lost 5, with 14 bases in between. Germline values: CDR1 ENHRY, CDR2 SYGVKD. The CDR3 totals 14 residues. This chain's CDR3 is CAISVRDLGTEAFF. The CDR3 nucleotides read TGTGCCATCAGTGTCCGGGACTTAGGAACTGAAGCTTTCTTT.

The chain has TRBV7-8 and TRBJ2-5; D gene unclear. The germline V gene has CDR1 SGHVS and CDR2 FQNEAQ. Trimming shortened V by 0 bases and J by 5 bases, and 4 bases separated the two germline ends. There are 12 residues in the CDR3. The CDR3 DNA follows: TGTGCCAGCAGCTTAGCGTCCGAGACCCAGTACTTC. Translation: CASSLASETQYF.

This sequence joins TRBV10-3 and TRBJ2-2; 10 bases fit TRBD2. Per the germline V gene, CDR1 is ENHRY and CDR2 is SYGVKD. This CDR3 region has 14 residues. The V and J ends lost 10 bases and 4 bases, in that order; junction bases with no gene match: 6. CDR3 amino acids: CATIAGGLTGELFF. CDR3 sequence (DNA): TGTGCCACCATAGCGGGGGGCCTCACCGGGGAGCTGTTTTTT.

The chain joins TRBV27 to TRBJ1-1, with 7 bases identical to TRBD1. The CDR3 has 15 amino acids. Per germline, CDR1 MNHEY and CDR2 SMNVEV (reference sequence). V lost 4 bases to trimming and J lost 4 bases; unmatched junction nucleotides: 9. The CDR3 spells CASSSNRGRSTEAFF. The CDR3 DNA reads as TGTGCCAGCAGTTCCAACAGGGGAAGGAGCACTGAAGCTTTCTTT.

The V gene is TRBV7-9, the J gene TRBJ1-1; 8 positions agree with TRBD1. This CDR3 has 13 residues. The germline gives CDR1 SEHNR, CDR2 FQNEAQ (reference sequence). Losses at the gene ends were 5 bases for V and 6 bases for J; bases not matched to a gene: 5. The CDR3 nucleotides are TGTGCCAGCAGCCAAAACAGGGGGGCTGAAGCTTTCTTT. It specifies CASSQNRGAEAFF.